This section outlines one T cell receptor (beta chain) sequence together with its context. The sample belongs to a study of T cell responses to AZD1222 COVID-19 vaccine. CDR1 and CDR2 from the germline V gene are SGHNT and YYREEE (reference sequence). The V gene lost 0 bases and the J gene lost 3 bases, with 9 bases spanning the gap. This CDR3 is 15 amino acids long. Clones were read by immunoSEQ multiplex PCR, and TCRdb kept only the in-frame ones, dropping some. Among 85,000 to 90,000 clones, roughly 89% were seen once, and the ten largest hold 4% to 6%. Sample: peripheral blood, taken on day 0 of MenACWY control vaccination. This chain joins TRBV5-4 and TRBJ1-4; D not resolved. This receptor was taken from an adult in good health. CDR3 in amino acids: CASSLANVANEKLFF. The CDR3 DNA sequence: TGTGCCAGCAGCTTGGCCAACGTGGCTAATGAAAAACTGTTTTTT. The full variable domain, with the rest looked up from reference TRBV5-4 and TRBJ1-4, is ETGVTQSPTHLIKTRGQQVTLRCSSQSGHNTVSWYQQALGQGPQFIFQYYREEENGRGNFPPRFSGLQFPNYSSELNVNALELDDSALYLCASSLANVANEKLFFGSGTQLSVL.